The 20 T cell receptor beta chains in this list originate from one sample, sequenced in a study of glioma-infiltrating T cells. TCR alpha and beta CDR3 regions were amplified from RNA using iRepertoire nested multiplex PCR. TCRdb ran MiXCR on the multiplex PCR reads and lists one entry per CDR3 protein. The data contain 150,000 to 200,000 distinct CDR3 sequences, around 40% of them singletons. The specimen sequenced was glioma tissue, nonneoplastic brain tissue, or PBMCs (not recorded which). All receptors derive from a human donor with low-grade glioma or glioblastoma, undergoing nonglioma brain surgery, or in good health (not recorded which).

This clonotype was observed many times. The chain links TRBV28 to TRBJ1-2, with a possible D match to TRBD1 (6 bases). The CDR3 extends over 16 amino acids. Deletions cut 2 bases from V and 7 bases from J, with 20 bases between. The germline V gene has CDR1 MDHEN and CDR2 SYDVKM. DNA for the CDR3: TGTGCCAGCAGTTTAATCGCCGGACTTGGACAGCCTGGCTACACCTTC. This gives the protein CASSLIAGLGQPGYTF.

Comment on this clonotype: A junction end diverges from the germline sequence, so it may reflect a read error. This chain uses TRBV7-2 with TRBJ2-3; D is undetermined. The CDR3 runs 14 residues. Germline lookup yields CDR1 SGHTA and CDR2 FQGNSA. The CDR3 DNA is TGTGTCAGCACTGGAGCGAGTAGCACAGATACGCAGTATTTT. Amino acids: CVSTGASSTDTQYF.

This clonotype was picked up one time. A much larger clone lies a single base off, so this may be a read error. The CDR3 coding sequence is TGTGCCGGCAGCCAAGAAGACAGGAAGGGGACTGAAGCTTTCTTT. Its protein product is CAGSQEDRKGTEAFF. V usage is TRBV3-1 and J usage is TRBJ1-1; weak D call: TRBD1 (6 bases). CDR3 size: 15 residues. In germline, CDR1 is LGHDT, CDR2 YNNKEL (reference sequence). The whole variable domain, filled in from reference TRBV3-1 and TRBJ1-1, reads DTAVSQTPKYLVTQMGNDKSIKCEQNLGHDTMYWYKQDSKKFLKIMFSYNNKELIINETVPNRFSPKSPDKAHLNLHINSLELGDSAVYFCAGSQEDRKGTEAFFGQGTRLTVV.

CDR3 nucleotides: TGTGCCGGAGGGGACCCCGACACTGAAGCTTTCTTT. Translation: CAGGDPDTEAFF. The V and J genes are TRBV25-1 and TRBJ1-1; TRBD1 is a possible D gene (5 bases). Between the trimmed V and J ends, which lost 11 bases and 3 bases, there was a span of 13 bases. CDR1 MGHDK and CDR2 SYGVNS come from the germline V gene. The length of the CDR3 is 12 residues.

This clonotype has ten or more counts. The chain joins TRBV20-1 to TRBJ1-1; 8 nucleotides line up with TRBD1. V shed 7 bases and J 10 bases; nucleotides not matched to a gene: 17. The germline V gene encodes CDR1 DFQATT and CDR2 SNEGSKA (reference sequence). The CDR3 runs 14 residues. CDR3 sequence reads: CSGFLPGRQGRAFF. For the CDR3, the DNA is TGCAGTGGTTTCCTTCCGGGAAGACAGGGGAGAGCTTTCTTT.

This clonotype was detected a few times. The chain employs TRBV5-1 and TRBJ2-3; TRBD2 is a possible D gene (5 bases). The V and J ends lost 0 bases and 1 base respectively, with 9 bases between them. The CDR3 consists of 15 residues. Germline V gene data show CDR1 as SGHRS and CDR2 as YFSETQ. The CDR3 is CASSLADSGTDTQYF. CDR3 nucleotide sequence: TGCGCCAGCAGCTTGGCGGATAGCGGCACAGATACGCAGTATTTT.

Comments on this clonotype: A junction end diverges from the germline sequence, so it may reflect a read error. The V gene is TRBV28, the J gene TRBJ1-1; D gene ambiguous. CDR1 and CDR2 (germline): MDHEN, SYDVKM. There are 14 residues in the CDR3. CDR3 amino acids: CASSLAGSNTDAFF. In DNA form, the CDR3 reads TGTGCCAGCAGCTTGGCCGGATCCAACACTGATGCTTTCTTT.

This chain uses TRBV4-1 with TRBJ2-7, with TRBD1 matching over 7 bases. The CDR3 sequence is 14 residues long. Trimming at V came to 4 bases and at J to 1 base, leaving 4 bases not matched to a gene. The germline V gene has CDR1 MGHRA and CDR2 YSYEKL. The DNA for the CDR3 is TGCGCCAGCAGCCCAGAGACAGGGTCCTACGAGCAGTACTTC. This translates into CASSPETGSYEQYF.

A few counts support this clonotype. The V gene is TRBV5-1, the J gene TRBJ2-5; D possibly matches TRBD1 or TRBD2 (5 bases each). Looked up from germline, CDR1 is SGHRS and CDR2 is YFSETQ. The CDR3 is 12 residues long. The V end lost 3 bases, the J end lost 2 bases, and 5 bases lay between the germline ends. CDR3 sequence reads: CASSWGQETQYF. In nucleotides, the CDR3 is TGCGCCAGCAGCTGGGGGCAAGAGACCCAGTACTTC.

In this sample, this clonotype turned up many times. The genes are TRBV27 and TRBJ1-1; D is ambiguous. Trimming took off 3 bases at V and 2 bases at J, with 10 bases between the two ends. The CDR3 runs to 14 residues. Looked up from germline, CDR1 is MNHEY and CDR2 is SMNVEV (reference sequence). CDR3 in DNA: TGTGCCAGCAGTTTTGGGTTTTCAAACACTGAAGCTTTCTTT. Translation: CASSFGFSNTEAFF.

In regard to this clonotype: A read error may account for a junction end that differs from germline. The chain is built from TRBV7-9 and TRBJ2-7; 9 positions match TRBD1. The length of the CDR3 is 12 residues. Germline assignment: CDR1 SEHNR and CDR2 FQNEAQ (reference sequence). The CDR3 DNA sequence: TGTGCCAGCAGCTTAGCCGGGACAGGGTACTCCTTC. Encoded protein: CASSLAGTGYSF.

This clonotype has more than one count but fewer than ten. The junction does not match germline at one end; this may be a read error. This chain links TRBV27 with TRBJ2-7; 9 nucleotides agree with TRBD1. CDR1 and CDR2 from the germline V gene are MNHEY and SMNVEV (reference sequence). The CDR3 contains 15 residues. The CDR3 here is CASGDLGTGSNEQCF. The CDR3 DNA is TGTGCCAGCGGGGACCTCGGGACAGGGAGCAACGAGCAGTGCTTC.

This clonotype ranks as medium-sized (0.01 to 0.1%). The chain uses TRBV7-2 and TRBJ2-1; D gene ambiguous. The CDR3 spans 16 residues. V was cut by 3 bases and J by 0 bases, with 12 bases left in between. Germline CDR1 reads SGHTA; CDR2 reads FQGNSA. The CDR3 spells CASSLRSSNSYNEQFF. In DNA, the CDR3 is TGTGCCAGCAGCTTGAGAAGTTCTAACTCCTACAATGAGCAGTTCTTC.

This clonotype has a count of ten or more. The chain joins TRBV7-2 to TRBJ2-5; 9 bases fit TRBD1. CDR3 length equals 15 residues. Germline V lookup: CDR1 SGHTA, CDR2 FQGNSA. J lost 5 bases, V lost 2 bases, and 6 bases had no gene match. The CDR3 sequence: CASSLTTGGGETQYF. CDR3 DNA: TGTGCCAGCAGCTTAACAACAGGGGGCGGCGAGACCCAGTACTTC.

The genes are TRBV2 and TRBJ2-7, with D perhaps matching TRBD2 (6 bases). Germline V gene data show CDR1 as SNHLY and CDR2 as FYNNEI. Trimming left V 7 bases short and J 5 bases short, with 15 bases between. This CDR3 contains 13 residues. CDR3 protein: CASNTFGGHEQYF. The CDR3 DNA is TGTGCCAGCAATACATTCGGGGGACACGAGCAGTACTTC.

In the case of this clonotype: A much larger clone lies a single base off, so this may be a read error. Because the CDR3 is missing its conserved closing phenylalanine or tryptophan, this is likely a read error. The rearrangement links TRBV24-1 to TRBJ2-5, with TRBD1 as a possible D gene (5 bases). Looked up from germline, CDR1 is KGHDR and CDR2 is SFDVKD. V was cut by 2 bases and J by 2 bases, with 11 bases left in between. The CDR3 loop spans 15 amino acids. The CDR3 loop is CATSDSRTPQETQYL. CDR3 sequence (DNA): TGTGCCACCAGTGATTCTAGGACACCTCAAGAGACCCAGTACCTC.

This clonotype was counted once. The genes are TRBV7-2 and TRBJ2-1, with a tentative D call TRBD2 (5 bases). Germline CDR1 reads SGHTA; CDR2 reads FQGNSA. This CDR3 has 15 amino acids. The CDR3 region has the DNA TGTGCTTCAGCCGGCTCAATCGGGACCTACAATGAGCAGTTCTTC. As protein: CASAGSIGTYNEQFF.

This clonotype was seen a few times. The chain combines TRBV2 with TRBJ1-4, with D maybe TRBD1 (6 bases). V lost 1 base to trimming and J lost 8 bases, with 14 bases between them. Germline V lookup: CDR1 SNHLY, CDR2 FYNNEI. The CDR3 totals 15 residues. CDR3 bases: TGTGCCAGCAGTGAAGAGCAGGGGTTGGCGGAAAAACTGTTTTTT. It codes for CASSEEQGLAEKLFF.

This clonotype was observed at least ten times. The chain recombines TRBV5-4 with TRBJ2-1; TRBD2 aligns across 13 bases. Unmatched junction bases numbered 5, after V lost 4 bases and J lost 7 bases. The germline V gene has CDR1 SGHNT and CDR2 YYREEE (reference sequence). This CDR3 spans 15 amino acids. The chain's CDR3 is CASSLTSGRANEQFF. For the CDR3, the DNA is TGTGCCAGCAGCCTAACTAGCGGGAGGGCAAATGAGCAGTTCTTC.

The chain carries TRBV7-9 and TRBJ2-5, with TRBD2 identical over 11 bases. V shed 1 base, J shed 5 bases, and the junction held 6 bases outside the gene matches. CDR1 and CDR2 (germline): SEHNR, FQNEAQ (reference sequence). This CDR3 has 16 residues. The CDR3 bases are TGTGCCAGCAGCTTAGAACTAGCGGGAGTAGCGGAGACCCAGTACTTC. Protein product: CASSLELAGVAETQYF.